Each of the 29 T cell receptor beta chains below was sequenced from the same sample in a study of T cell responses to AZD1222 COVID-19 vaccine. Clones were read by immunoSEQ multiplex PCR, and TCRdb kept only the in-frame ones, dropping some. Found here are roughly 120,000 clones, roughly nine tenths of them singletons; the top ten hold roughly 2.6%. The sequences come from peripheral blood, collected on day 0 of AZD1222 vaccination. The receptors shown here come from an adult in good health.

The chain is built from TRBV5-6 and TRBJ1-3, with TRBD1 matching 7 bases. The CDR3 runs to 15 residues. The germline gives CDR1 SGHDT, CDR2 YYEEEE. The trim removed 2 bases at V and 1 base at J, leaving 3 bases unmatched. In DNA form, the CDR3 reads TGTGCCAGCAGCTTAGGGACAGAATCTGGAAACACCATATATTTT. Translation: CASSLGTESGNTIYF. Complete variable domain (other parts from reference TRBV5-6 and TRBJ1-3): DAGVTQSPTHLIKTRGQQVTLRCSPKSGHDTVSWYQQALGQGPQFIFQYYEEEERQRGNFPDRFSGHQFPNYSSELNVNALLLGDSALYLCASSLGTESGNTIYFGEGSWLTVV.

The chain carries TRBV2 and TRBJ2-2; D may match TRBD1 or TRBD2 (5 bases each). Germline CDR1 SNHLY, CDR2 FYNNEI. The V and J ends lost 3 bases and 4 bases respectively, with 12 bases between them. The CDR3 is made up of 15 amino acids. Here the CDR3 reads CASSERGAGTGELFF. The CDR3 coding sequence is TGTGCCAGCAGTGAGAGGGGCGCTGGCACCGGGGAGCTGTTTTTT.

This chain joins TRBV30 and TRBJ1-5, with D hard to call. The CDR3 is made up of 13 amino acids. Trimming removed 0 bases from V and 4 bases from J, with 7 bases in between. The V gene's germline CDR1 is GTSNPN and CDR2 SVGIG (reference sequence). The CDR3 bases are TGTGCCTGGAGTGTGGCCGGGAATCAGCCCCAGCATTTT. This translates into CAWSVAGNQPQHF.

This clone was counted between two and nine times. The rearrangement joins TRBV11-1 to TRBJ1-6, with D possibly matching TRBD1 (6 bases). V lost 3 bases, J lost 5 bases, and 11 bases lay in between. Germline V lookup: CDR1 SGHAT, CDR2 FQDESV (reference sequence). This CDR3 is 15 amino acids long. CDR3 region: CASSFDRFDNSPLHF. CDR3 DNA sequence: TGTGCCAGCAGCTTCGACAGGTTCGATAATTCACCCCTCCACTTT.

The chain joins TRBV21-1 to TRBJ2-3; the table's D call of TRBD1 was not tested on the DNA. TRBV21-1 is a pseudogene segment. This CDR3 comprises 15 residues. CDR3 bases: TGTGCCAGCAGCAAATGGGGCCCTCTCACAGATACGCAGTATTTT. Amino acids: CASSKWGPLTDTQYF.

The rearrangement joins TRBV7-9 to TRBJ2-5; a possible D gene is TRBD2 (6 bases). The CDR3 totals 14 residues. V was trimmed by 5 bases and J by 4 bases, leaving 14 bases between them. The germline V gene encodes CDR1 SEHNR and CDR2 FQNEAQ (reference sequence). The CDR3 coding sequence is TGTGCCAGCAGCGGTACCCGGGGGACAGAGACCCAGTACTTC. Protein: CASSGTRGTETQYF.

CDR3 region: CASSPELNTEAFF. The CDR3 DNA reads as TGTGCCAGCAGCCCCGAATTGAACACTGAAGCTTTCTTT. V and J are TRBV5-4 and TRBJ1-1, with D unresolved. The V gene's germline CDR1 is SGHNT and CDR2 YYREEE (reference sequence). V was clipped by 4 bases and J by 0 bases, with 7 bases between them. This CDR3 has 13 amino acids.

This CDR3 is CASSPQTSGSGEQYF. The CDR3 DNA reads as TGTGCCAGCAGTCCCCAGACTAGCGGGAGTGGCGAGCAGTACTTC. The V gene is TRBV28, the J gene TRBJ2-7; 12 nucleotides agree with TRBD2. Germline CDR1 MDHEN, CDR2 SYDVKM. This CDR3 has 15 amino acids. The J segment lost 6 bases and the V segment lost 5 bases, leaving 8 bases of the junction unmatched.

This clone was seen just once. CDR3: CASSNDKDTEAFF. CDR3 nucleotide sequence: TGTGCCAGTAGTAACGACAAGGACACTGAAGCTTTCTTT. The genes are TRBV19 and TRBJ1-1; D is unclear. Per the germline V gene, CDR1 is LNHDA and CDR2 is SQIVND (reference sequence). The V and J ends lost 4 bases and 3 bases respectively, with 9 bases between them. There are 13 residues in the CDR3. Variable domain in full (rest from reference TRBV19 and TRBJ1-1): DGGITQSPKYLFRKEGQNVTLSCEQNLNHDAMYWYRQDPGQGLRLIYYSQIVNDFQKGDIAEGYSVSREKKESFPLTVTSAQKNPTAFYLCASSNDKDTEAFFGQGTRLTVV.

The V call is TRBV27, the J call TRBJ2-7; 8 bases fit TRBD1. Per the germline V gene, CDR1 is MNHEY and CDR2 is SMNVEV (reference sequence). V gave up 5 bases and J gave up 6 bases; unmatched junction bases: 9. The CDR3 is made up of 14 amino acids. CDR3 residues: CASSPYRGAFEQYF. CDR3 in DNA: TGTGCCAGCAGTCCCTACAGGGGGGCCTTCGAGCAGTACTTC.

This rearrangement joins TRBV9 to TRBJ2-7, with TRBD2 identical over 7 bases. CDR1 and CDR2 (germline): SGDLS, YYNGEE. The CDR3 is made up of 14 amino acids. V dropped 4 bases and J dropped 7; count of bases not matched to a gene: 11. The CDR3 bases are TGTGCCAGCAGCCTCGGGACTAACCCTCGGGAGCAGTACTTC. This sequence encodes CASSLGTNPREQYF.

The V and J genes are TRBV24-1 and TRBJ2-1; 14 bases align to TRBD2. V shed 0 bases, J shed 10 bases, and the junction held 4 bases outside the gene matches. CDR3 size: 16 residues. The germline gives CDR1 KGHDR, CDR2 SFDVKD. DNA for the CDR3: TGTGCCACCAGTGATTTGGGGACTAGCGGGAGTGAGGAGCAGTTCTTC. This encodes CATSDLGTSGSEEQFF.

V gene TRBV28 combines with J gene TRBJ1-2; 9 nucleotides line up with TRBD1. The CDR3 sequence is 14 residues long. Germline CDR1 MDHEN, CDR2 SYDVKM. Losses at the gene ends were 8 bases for V and 5 bases for J; bases not matched to a gene: 9. CDR3 DNA sequence: TGTGCCAGCGTACCCACAGGGGGCCCTTATGGCTACACCTTC. Translated: CASVPTGGPYGYTF.

In nucleotides, the CDR3 is TGTGCCAGCAGCTTAGGACCGGGACAGGGGGGCGCCGGGGAGCTGTTTTTT. Its protein product is CASSLGPGQGGAGELFF. This chain links TRBV7-8 with TRBJ2-2; 11 positions agree with TRBD1. The CDR3 contains 17 residues. The trim removed 1 base at V and 6 bases at J, leaving 7 bases unmatched. Germline CDR1 SGHVS, CDR2 FQNEAQ.

Of note for this clone: Other DNA sequences in this specimen translate into the identical CDR3. V and J are TRBV7-3 and TRBJ1-6; D possibly corresponds to TRBD1 (5 bases). V was trimmed by 6 bases and J by 7 bases, leaving 10 bases between them. This CDR3 spans 13 amino acids. The V gene's germline CDR1 is SGHTA and CDR2 FQGTGA. CDR3 nucleotide sequence: TGTGCCAGCAGTTCCGGGGCGAATTCACCCCTCCACTTT. Translated, it gives CASSSGANSPLHF. Together with reference TRBV7-3 and TRBJ1-6, the CDR3 gives the full variable domain: GAGVSQTPSNKVTEKGKYVELRCDPISGHTALYWYRQSLGQGPEFLIYFQGTGAADDSGLPNDRFFAVRPEGSVSTLKIQRTERGDSAVYLCASSSGANSPLHFGNGTRLTVT.

V gene TRBV6-5 combines with J gene TRBJ2-2, with TRBD1 as a possible D gene (6 bases). Germline CDR1 is MNHEY and CDR2 is SVGAGI. The CDR3 totals 15 residues. Trimming stripped 5 bases from V and 1 base from J, with 11 bases between. The CDR3 nucleotides read TGTGCCAGCAGTAGATTGGGACAGAACACCGGGGAGCTGTTTTTT. The encoded protein is CASSRLGQNTGELFF.

This chain joins TRBV7-9 and TRBJ2-1; no clear D gene. The V gene lost 2 bases and the J gene lost 0 bases, with 2 bases spanning the gap. Looked up from germline, CDR1 is SEHNR and CDR2 is FQNEAQ (reference sequence). CDR3 length equals 13 residues. The CDR3 DNA follows: TGTGCCAGCAGCTTAAGCTCCTACAATGAGCAGTTCTTC. It codes for CASSLSSYNEQFF. Together with reference TRBV7-9 and TRBJ2-1, the CDR3 gives the full variable domain: DTGVSQNPRHKITKRGQNVTFRCDPISEHNRLYWYRQTLGQGPEFLTYFQNEAQLEKSRLLSDRFSAERPKGSFSTLEIQRTEQGDSAMYLCASSLSSYNEQFFGPGTRLTVL.

The J gene is TRBJ2-7, the V gene TRBV2; 8 bases match TRBD2. Germline values: CDR1 SNHLY, CDR2 FYNNEI. The trim removed 7 bases at V and 1 base at J, leaving 3 bases unmatched. The CDR3 spans 13 residues. The CDR3 region has the DNA TGTGCCAGCAACGGCGGGAGGTCCTACGAGCAGTACTTC. Protein sequence: CASNGGRSYEQYF.

In DNA form, the CDR3 reads TGCGCCAGCAGCCAAGAATCTTATAGGACTAGCGGCAATGAGCAGTTCTTC. This sequence encodes CASSQESYRTSGNEQFF. The chain employs TRBV4-1 and TRBJ2-1, with TRBD2 identical over 10 bases. Germline values: CDR1 MGHRA, CDR2 YSYEKL. The ends lost 0 bases at V and 6 bases at J; junction bases unmatched: 8. The CDR3 totals 17 residues.

V is TRBV28 and J is TRBJ1-1; D remains unclear. Germline CDR1 is MDHEN and CDR2 is SYDVKM. V was cut by 2 bases and J by 8 bases, with 15 bases left in between. CDR3 length: 14 amino acids. CDR3 DNA: TGTGCCAGCAGTTTAATAGGTAGCCCGACAGAAGCTTTCTTT. Translation gives CASSLIGSPTEAFF. The full variable domain, rest sourced from reference TRBV28 and TRBJ1-1, is DVKVTQSSRYLVKRTGEKVFLECVQDMDHENMFWYRQDPGLGLRLIYFSYDVKMKEKGDIPEGYSVSREKKERFSLILESASTNQTSMYLCASSLIGSPTEAFFGQGTRLTVV.

V gene TRBV6-1 combines with J gene TRBJ1-5; a possible D gene is TRBD1 (5 bases). Trimming pared 3 bases from V and 2 bases from J, leaving 14 bases between. CDR3 length: 16 amino acids. Per germline, CDR1 MNHNS and CDR2 SASEGT. The CDR3 is CASSEPRDGGNQPQHF. In nucleotides, the CDR3 is TGTGCCAGCAGTGAGCCCCGGGACGGTGGCAATCAGCCCCAGCATTTT.

The chain recombines TRBV10-3 with TRBJ2-7; TRBD2 agrees at 10 bases. The V gene's germline CDR1 is ENHRY and CDR2 SYGVKD. The V and J ends lost 4 bases and 4 bases, in that order; junction bases with no gene match: 4. The CDR3 is 14 residues long. Here the CDR3 DNA reads TGTGCCATCAGTGCTAGCGGGAGTTCGTACGAGCAGTACTTC. This encodes CAISASGSSYEQYF.

The chain employs TRBV4-2 and TRBJ2-7; either TRBD1 or TRBD2 may fit D (5 bases each). Germline V lookup: CDR1 LGHNA, CDR2 YNFKEQ. Trimming took off 0 bases at V and 5 bases at J, with 11 bases between the two ends. The CDR3 runs to 14 residues. As DNA, the CDR3 is TGTGCCAGCAGCCAAGAGAGTCGGGGCCACGAGCAGTACTTC. Its translation: CASSQESRGHEQYF.

J is TRBJ1-4 and V is TRBV9; 7 bases map to TRBD1. Germline V gene sequence: CDR1 SGDLS, CDR2 YYNGEE. V was clipped by 4 bases and J by 0 bases; unmatched bases: 6. The CDR3 loop spans 16 amino acids. CDR3 loop: CASSRQGWATNEKLFF. In DNA form, the CDR3 reads TGTGCCAGCAGCCGACAGGGATGGGCAACTAATGAAAAACTGTTTTTT.

The CDR3 bases are TGCGCCAGCAGCTTGGACACTACTAATGAAAAACTGTTTTTT. Protein sequence: CASSLDTTNEKLFF. This chain links TRBV5-1 with TRBJ1-4, with D hard to call. With 0 bases removed from V and 2 bases from J, the gap between germline ends came to 5 bases. This CDR3 is built from 14 residues. The germline CDR1 and CDR2 sequences are SGHRS and YFSETQ. Together with reference TRBV5-1 and TRBJ1-4, the CDR3 gives the full variable domain: KAGVTQTPRYLIKTRGQQVTLSCSPISGHRSVSWYQQTPGQGLQFLFEYFSETQRNKGNFPGRFSGRQFSNSRSEMNVSTLELGDSALYLCASSLDTTNEKLFFGSGTQLSVL.

The chain is built from TRBV4-1 and TRBJ1-2, with 10 bases that match TRBD1. The CDR3 is 14 residues long. The germline CDR1 and CDR2 sequences are MGHRA and YSYEKL. J gave up 7 bases and V 0 bases, and 2 bases lay outside the gene matches. Written as DNA, the CDR3 is TGCGCCAGCAGCCAAGATTGGGACAGGGGTGGCTACACCTTC. Amino acid sequence: CASSQDWDRGGYTF.

This clone has just one count. The rearrangement joins TRBV5-5 to TRBJ1-5, with 9 nucleotides matching TRBD1. Germline CDR1 SGHKS, CDR2 YYEKEE (reference sequence). J was trimmed by 5 bases and V by 4 bases; bases with no gene match: 10. The CDR3 is 16 residues long. The DNA for the CDR3 is TGTGCCAGCAGCCCCTACGGGACAGGGAGGCATCAGCCCCAGCATTTT. Its protein is CASSPYGTGRHQPQHF.

The chain employs TRBV29-1 and TRBJ2-1; D is undetermined. Germline-derived CDR1 and CDR2 are SQVTM and ANQGSEA. The CDR3 extends over 10 amino acids. V shed 7 bases and J shed 8 bases, with 9 bases lying between them. The CDR3: CSAESDEQFF. In DNA form, the CDR3 reads TGCAGCGCTGAGTCGGATGAGCAGTTCTTC.

The V call is TRBV25-1, the J call TRBJ2-3; D is unresolved. Between the trimmed V and J ends, which lost 1 base and 4 bases, there was a span of 6 bases. The CDR3 runs 13 residues. Germline-derived CDR1 and CDR2 are MGHDK and SYGVNS. The DNA for the CDR3 is TGTGCCAGCAGTGAATTAGTCTCAGATACGCAGTATTTT. Translation gives CASSELVSDTQYF.